The 2 T cell receptor beta chains presented below share a single source sample, sequenced in a study of OX40 agonist ivuxolimab in advanced cancers. The data were produced by immunoSEQ multiplex PCR, yet TCRdb's version contains in-frame clones alone and is incomplete. The data show some 64,000 clones, with nearly 90% seen just once and approximately 0.32% held by the top ten. The sample in question was CD4+ or CD8+ T cells sorted from blood, obtained in a trial of the OX40 agonist ivuxolimab. The source of these receptors is an adult with an advanced solid tumor such as melanoma, head and neck, liver or kidney cancer.

This sequence joins TRBV15 and TRBJ1-3; no clear D gene. CDR1 LNHNV and CDR2 YYDKDF come from the germline V gene (reference sequence). V dropped 4 bases and J dropped 1 base, with 11 bases sitting between them. The CDR3 loop spans 15 amino acids. The CDR3 spells CATSIERGSGNTIYF. In DNA form, the CDR3 reads TGTGCCACCAGCATCGAGCGGGGTTCTGGAAACACCATATATTTT.

This clone was picked up one time. The rearrangement uses TRBV11-2 and TRBJ2-3; weak D call: TRBD2 (6 bases). CDR3 size: 14 residues. Trimming removed 3 bases at V and 3 bases at J, with 10 bases between. The germline gives CDR1 SGHAT, CDR2 FQNNGV. The CDR3 sequence: CASSFPTRTDTQYF. The CDR3 DNA is TGTGCCAGCAGCTTCCCGACTAGGACAGATACGCAGTATTTT.